This T cell receptor beta chain was sequenced for a study of blood T cell repertoires in COVID-19. Turning to the study itself: Nucleic acid was either cDNA or gDNA, and it came from T cells, B-cell-depleted T cells, or PBMCs.

The CDR3 is made up of 16 amino acids. V dropped 0 bases and J dropped 7 bases, with 19 bases sitting between them. Germline V gene data show CDR1 as LGHDT and CDR2 as YNNKEL (reference sequence). Profiled with immunoSEQ multiplex PCR; TCRdb holds only in-frame clones, not every one. The data hold roughly 80,000 clones, with 70% to 90% observed a single time. Sequenced sample: peripheral blood. The rearrangement uses TRBV3-1 (or the pseudogene TRBV3-2) and TRBJ2-7; D might be TRBD2 (6 bases). The clonotype originates from a woman of 80 years or more with acute or convalescent COVID-19. The CDR3 is CASSQDSGLTPREQYF. CDR3 in DNA: TGTGCCAGCAGCCAAGATTCGGGACTGACTCCACGTGAGCAGTACTTC.